The 22 T cell receptor beta chains below come from one sample, sequenced in a study of OX40 agonist ivuxolimab in advanced cancers. The table came from immunoSEQ multiplex PCR; TCRdb's copy has only in-frame clones and leaves some out. The sample lists roughly 81,000 clones, roughly 94% occurring once. Sequences were derived from CD4+ or CD8+ T cells sorted from blood, sampled in a trial of the OX40 agonist ivuxolimab. All receptors come from an adult with an advanced solid tumor such as melanoma, head and neck, liver or kidney cancer.

CDR3 loop: CASSVAVSSYEQYF. DNA for the CDR3: TGTGCCAGCAGCGTAGCAGTTAGCTCCTACGAGCAGTACTTC. This rearrangement joins TRBV9 to TRBJ2-7; D remains unclear. The ends were cut back, 0 bases at V and 0 bases at J, with 7 bases in the middle. CDR3 length equals 14 residues. The germline V gene encodes CDR1 SGDLS and CDR2 YYNGEE.

This chain uses TRBV15 with TRBJ1-1, with D hard to call. CDR3 size: 13 residues. Germline V gives CDR1 LNHNV, CDR2 YYDKDF (reference sequence). V lost 0 bases and J 5 bases, leaving 7 bases between the germline ends. The CDR3 DNA is TGTGCCACCAGCAGAGATCATGGGACTGAAGCTTTCTTT. Translating gives CATSRDHGTEAFF.

This chain links TRBV4-3 with TRBJ1-4; D uncertain. This CDR3 has 15 amino acids. CDR1 is LGHNA, CDR2 YSLEER, per germline. Trimming removed 1 base at V and 9 bases at J, with 15 bases between. The CDR3 DNA follows: TGCGCCAGCAGCCAAGGGACGGGTGTAATGAAAAAACTGTTTTTT. Its translation is CASSQGTGVMKKLFF.

The rearrangement joins TRBV9 to TRBJ2-1; the D is unclear. The CDR3 covers 14 residues. CDR1 is SGDLS, CDR2 YYNGEE, per germline. Deletions cut 0 bases from V and 8 bases from J, with 12 bases between. CDR3 coding DNA: TGTGCCAGCAGCGTAGCATCCCCGCCCCATGAGCAGTTCTTC. Translating it yields CASSVASPPHEQFF.

The rearrangement uses TRBV29-1 and TRBJ2-6; D uncertain. The V and J ends lost 5 bases and 0 bases respectively, with 14 bases between them. This CDR3 region has 16 residues. The germline V gene encodes CDR1 SQVTM and CDR2 ANQGSEA. The CDR3 DNA is TGCAGCGTTCGGTTGGGGAAGGGCTCTGGGGCCAACGTCCTGACTTTC. It is translated as CSVRLGKGSGANVLTF.

V gene TRBV6-5 combines with J gene TRBJ1-4, with D possibly matching TRBD1 (5 bases). In germline, CDR1 is MNHEY, CDR2 SVGAGI. V dropped 6 bases and J dropped 4 bases, with 12 bases sitting between them. The CDR3 totals 14 residues. CDR3 protein: CASRGGPVNEKLFF. The CDR3 DNA reads TGTGCCAGCAGGGGGGGACCGGTTAATGAAAAACTGTTTTTT.

This clone was observed a single time. The V and J genes are TRBV10-2 and TRBJ1-2; 7 bases are a match to TRBD1. The length of the CDR3 is 15 residues. Germline CDR1 and CDR2: WSHSY and SAAADI. J gave up 1 base and V 4 bases, and 6 bases lay outside the gene matches. In DNA, the CDR3 is TGCGCCAGCAGTGCTTCTGCAGGGGGTAACTATGGCTACACCTTC. It specifies CASSASAGGNYGYTF.

The chain is built from TRBV11-3 and TRBJ2-1; D call uncertain. The V end was cut by 7 bases, the J end by 5 bases, with 6 bases between. This CDR3 has 11 amino acids. Germline values: CDR1 SGHNT, CDR2 YENEEA. The CDR3 loop is CASTLNNEQFF. CDR3 sequence (DNA): TGTGCCAGCACCCTCAACAATGAGCAGTTCTTC. The full variable domain, its missing parts supplied by reference TRBV11-3 and TRBJ2-1, is EAGVVQSPRYKIIEKKQPVAFWCNPISGHNTLYWYLQNLGQGPELLIRYENEEAVDDSQLPKDRFSAERLKGVDSTLKIQPAELGDSAVYLCASTLNNEQFFGPGTRLTVL.

The CDR3 region is CASSESKDLPLLADPGELFF. In DNA form, the CDR3 reads TGCGCCAGCAGTGAGTCAAAAGACCTGCCCCTACTAGCGGATCCCGGGGAGCTGTTTTTT. The rearrangement links TRBV10-2 to TRBJ2-2; TRBD2 matches at 8 bases. Trimming took 0 bases from V and 6 from J; bases not matched to a gene: 18. Per germline, CDR1 WSHSY and CDR2 SAAADI. The CDR3 is 20 residues long.

The genes are TRBV27 and TRBJ2-7; 9 nucleotides align to TRBD2. The CDR3 totals 17 residues. Germline values: CDR1 MNHEY, CDR2 SMNVEV (reference sequence). Trimming took 5 bases from V and 3 from J; bases not matched to a gene: 14. The CDR3, as DNA: TGTGCCAGCAGTGACATAGCGGGAGATAAGACGTACTACGAGCAGTACTTC. This encodes CASSDIAGDKTYYEQYF.

V is TRBV27 and J is TRBJ1-5; TRBD1 might be the D (5 bases). The V end was cut by 0 bases, the J end by 9 bases, with 9 bases between. Germline V gives CDR1 MNHEY, CDR2 SMNVEV (reference sequence). CDR3 length equals 13 residues. The CDR3 DNA reads TGTGCCAGCAGTTTATCAATTAGGGGGCCCCAGCATTTT. The encoded protein is CASSLSIRGPQHF.

This rearrangement joins TRBV13 to TRBJ2-7; weak D call: TRBD2 (6 bases). V was pared by 4 bases and J by 7 bases, with 17 bases between. The CDR3 consists of 14 residues. Germline assignment: CDR1 PRHDT and CDR2 FYEKMQ (reference sequence). Here the CDR3 DNA reads TGTGCCAGCAGCTCTACTGGGGGGAGCTGGGAGCAGTACTTC. Translated, it gives CASSSTGGSWEQYF.

J is TRBJ1-1 and V is TRBV21-1. TRBV21-1 is a recognized pseudogene. This CDR3 has 15 amino acids. The CDR3 DNA sequence: TGTGCCAGCAGCAAAGCGCTTTATTCGGACCCCCGGTCTTTCTTT. It translates to CASSKALYSDPRSFF.

CDR3 nucleotide sequence: TGTGCCAGCAGCTTCACTAGCACCGGGGAGCTGTTTTTT. This sequence encodes CASSFTSTGELFF. The J gene is TRBJ2-2, the V gene TRBV9; perhaps TRBD2 as D (5 bases). Between the trimmed V and J ends, which lost 4 bases and 4 bases, there was a span of 8 bases. Germline values: CDR1 SGDLS, CDR2 YYNGEE. This CDR3 has 13 residues.

The J gene is TRBJ1-2, the V gene TRBV30, with D possibly TRBD1 on 5 matching bases. Between the trimmed V and J ends, which lost 4 bases and 7 bases, there was a span of 22 bases. CDR1 and CDR2 from the germline V gene are GTSNPN and SVGIG (reference sequence). The CDR3 contains 15 residues. This CDR3 reads CAWTPGLMPQGGYTF. As DNA, the CDR3 is TGTGCCTGGACCCCCGGGCTCATGCCTCAGGGTGGCTACACCTTC.

V usage is TRBV27 and J usage is TRBJ2-4; 8 nucleotides line up with TRBD2. V shed 3 bases and J 1 base; nucleotides not matched to a gene: 20. There are 21 residues in the CDR3. Per germline, CDR1 MNHEY and CDR2 SMNVEV (reference sequence). The CDR3 here is CASSLKGQVSGIFLAKNIQYF. The DNA of the CDR3 is TGTGCCAGCAGTTTGAAGGGTCAGGTTAGCGGGATCTTCTTGGCCAAAAACATTCAGTACTTC.

The chain links TRBV6-5 to TRBJ2-1, with D unclear. CDR1 is MNHEY, CDR2 SVGAGI, per germline. CDR3 length equals 13 residues. The ends were cut back, 9 bases at V and 0 bases at J, with 9 bases in the middle. This CDR3 reads CASLYDSYNEQFF. In DNA, the CDR3 is TGTGCCAGTCTATACGACTCCTACAATGAGCAGTTCTTC.

The gene calls are TRBV7-9 and TRBJ2-1, with TRBD2 identical over 15 bases. CDR3 length: 17 amino acids. Germline V gene data show CDR1 as SEHNR and CDR2 as FQNEAQ (reference sequence). With 10 bases clipped from V and 1 base from J, the junction kept 8 bases outside the gene matches. The CDR3 sequence: CAIRTGTSGRSYNEQFF. The CDR3 DNA reads as TGTGCCATTAGGACCGGGACTAGCGGGAGGTCCTACAATGAGCAGTTCTTC.

The table lists this clone with a count of one. The chain carries TRBV15 and TRBJ2-1; 11 bases are shared with TRBD2. The J segment lost 3 bases and the V segment lost 0 bases, leaving 4 bases of the junction unmatched. The CDR3 has 17 amino acids. Germline values: CDR1 LNHNV, CDR2 YYDKDF (reference sequence). Written as DNA, the CDR3 is TGTGCCACCAGCAGAGATCTCGGGACTAGCGGCTACAATGAGCAGTTCTTC. It codes for CATSRDLGTSGYNEQFF.

This sequence joins TRBV4-3 and TRBJ2-7; 10 bases map to TRBD2. CDR1 is LGHNA and CDR2 is YSLEER in the germline V gene. There are 16 residues in the CDR3. With V trimmed by 0 bases and J by 2 bases, 4 bases remained unmatched. Written as DNA, the CDR3 is TGCGCCAGCAGCCAAGATCCAGCGGGAGGGCCCTACGAGCAGTACTTC. Its translation: CASSQDPAGGPYEQYF.

The rearrangement links TRBV11-2 to TRBJ2-7; D gene uncertain. Germline assignment: CDR1 SGHAT and CDR2 FQNNGV. V lost 5 bases and J 4 bases, leaving 18 bases between the germline ends. This CDR3 is built from 15 residues. The chain's CDR3 is CASSQERMSPYEQYF. As DNA, the CDR3 is TGTGCCAGCAGCCAAGAACGTATGTCTCCGTACGAGCAGTACTTC.

This sequence joins TRBV11-3 and TRBJ2-1, with a tentative D call TRBD2 (5 bases). Germline-derived CDR1 and CDR2 are SGHNT and YENEEA. This CDR3 comprises 14 residues. Trimming cost V 5 bases and J 4 bases, with 12 bases left between them. This CDR3 reads CASSPRGSYNEQFF. The CDR3 DNA follows: TGTGCCAGCAGCCCAAGAGGGTCTTACAATGAGCAGTTCTTC.